The next 10 T cell receptor beta chains were all read from a single sample in a study of blood T cell repertoires in COVID-19. The assay was immunoSEQ multiplex PCR, and TCRdb's table has in-frame clones only and misses some. The sample has about 160,000 clones; more than 70% are singletons. Material: peripheral blood. These receptors all stem from a man between 60 and 75 years old with acute or convalescent COVID-19.

The rearrangement joins TRBV7-9 to TRBJ1-5, with 7 bases identical to TRBD1. Germline V gene sequence: CDR1 SEHNR, CDR2 FQNEAQ (reference sequence). CDR3 length: 17 amino acids. The ends lost 4 bases at V and 2 bases at J; junction bases unmatched: 11. The chain's CDR3 is CASSWDRVLYRNQPQHF. CDR3 nucleotide sequence: TGTGCCAGCAGCTGGGACAGAGTATTATATCGCAATCAGCCCCAGCATTTT.

This rearrangement joins TRBV30 to TRBJ1-2; 9 bases map to TRBD1. The CDR3 has 13 residues. CDR1 and CDR2 (germline): GTSNPN, SVGIG (reference sequence). Trimming cost V 2 bases and J 8 bases; bases outside gene matches: 6. The CDR3 protein is CAWSTRQGDGYTF. In nucleotides, the CDR3 is TGTGCCTGGAGTACGAGACAGGGGGACGGCTACACCTTC.

The gene calls are TRBV12-5 and TRBJ2-7; 9 bases are a match to TRBD2. V lost 0 bases and J lost 7; bases outside the gene matches: 7. The CDR3 length is 15 residues. Germline V gene sequence: CDR1 LGHNT, CDR2 FRNRAP. The CDR3 DNA is TGTGCTAGTGGTTTGGTAGTGGTTAGCGGGGGTGAGCAGTACTTC. Translation: CASGLVVVSGGEQYF.

The V gene is TRBV18, the J gene TRBJ1-6, with D perhaps matching TRBD1 (6 bases). Germline CDR1 KGHSH, CDR2 LQKENI. The CDR3 has 13 amino acids. Trimming pared 4 bases from V and 7 bases from J, leaving 8 bases between. This chain's CDR3 is CASSQGENSPLHF. Written as DNA, the CDR3 is TGTGCCAGCTCACAGGGGGAGAATTCACCCCTCCACTTT. The complete variable domain, with remaining parts taken from reference TRBV18 and TRBJ1-6, reads NAGVMQNPRHLVRRRGQEARLRCSPMKGHSHVYWYRQLPEEGLKFMVYLQKENIIDESGMPKERFSAEFPKEGPSILRIQQVVRGDSAAYFCASSQGENSPLHFGNGTRLTVT.

The chain uses TRBV5-1 and TRBJ1-1, with D unresolved. The V and J ends lost 0 bases and 11 bases respectively, with 8 bases between them. The germline V gene encodes CDR1 SGHRS and CDR2 YFSETQ. The CDR3 totals 11 residues. CDR3 in DNA: TGCGCCAGCAGCTTGGACGATGAGGCTTTCTTT. Its protein is CASSLDDEAFF.

The chain recombines TRBV9 with TRBJ1-2, with TRBD1 matching over 10 bases. The CDR3 extends over 15 amino acids. V gave up 2 bases and J gave up 3 bases; unmatched junction bases: 4. Germline V gene data show CDR1 as SGDLS and CDR2 as YYNGEE. The CDR3 nucleotides read TGTGCCAGCAGCGTGGGACAGGGGAGACACTATGGCTACACCTTC. Its protein is CASSVGQGRHYGYTF. The complete variable domain, with remaining parts taken from reference TRBV9 and TRBJ1-2, reads DSGVTQTPKHLITATGQRVTLRCSPRSGDLSVYWYQQSLDQGLQFLIQYYNGEERAKGNILERFSAQQFPDLHSELNLSSLELGDSALYFCASSVGQGRHYGYTFGSGTRLTVV.

The chain recombines TRBV6-2 or TRBV6-3 with TRBJ2-7; the match to TRBD1 covers 7 bases. With V trimmed by 6 bases and J by 4 bases, 6 bases remained unmatched. Germline V gene data show CDR1 as MNHEY and CDR2 as SVGEGT. This CDR3 is built from 13 residues. As DNA, the CDR3 is TGTGCCAGCAGCGAGGGACAGCGGTACGAGCAGTACTTC. As protein: CASSEGQRYEQYF.

CDR3 amino acids: CASSLLDRGLSNTEAFF. CDR3 nucleotides: TGTGCCAGCAGCCTCCTGGACAGGGGGCTTTCTAACACTGAAGCTTTCTTT. The chain joins TRBV7-3 to TRBJ1-1, with 11 bases lining up with TRBD1. The germline V gene encodes CDR1 SGHTA and CDR2 FQGTGA. This CDR3 has 17 amino acids. Trimming at V came to 5 bases and at J to 2 bases, leaving 10 bases not matched to a gene.

This chain links TRBV6-1 with TRBJ1-4, with 8 bases aligning to TRBD1. CDR1 is MNHNS, CDR2 SASEGT, per germline. The CDR3 spans 14 residues. J was trimmed by 8 bases and V by 3 bases; bases with no gene match: 5. The CDR3 region has the DNA TGTGCCAGCAGTGATTGGACAGGGTGGGAAAAACTGTTTTTT. Amino acids: CASSDWTGWEKLFF.

This sequence joins TRBV15 and TRBJ2-5; D might be TRBD2 (5 bases). Germline V lookup: CDR1 LNHNV, CDR2 YYDKDF (reference sequence). V lost 0 bases and J lost 4, with 15 bases in between. The length of the CDR3 is 16 residues. The CDR3 sequence: CATSRDRTLEGETQYF. The CDR3 coding sequence is TGTGCCACCAGCAGAGATAGGACCCTAGAGGGAGAGACCCAGTACTTC.